This is a list of T cell receptor beta chains from one sample in a study of shared clonotypes between healthy human individuals. Clones were sequenced by immunoSEQ multiplex PCR, and TCRdb holds only the in-frame ones, with some missing. The sample yields hundreds of thousands of clones, roughly 72% seen once. Sequences were obtained from PBMCs. These receptors were collected from a woman between 40 and 55 years old in good health. Some clones in this sample may be carry-over from other donors' samples. Each CDR3 is given without its conserved first and last residue.

TRBJ1-2 | TRBV6-1 | AIAGQEDSYGYT
TRBJ2-1 | TRBV6-6 | ASSSPSGTYNEQF
TRBJ2-7 | TRBV19 | ASSTGTGPYEQY
TRBJ1-5 | TRBV18 | ASSPKSNQPQH
TRBJ1-1 | TRBV5-1 | ASSFRRGNTEAF
TRBJ2-1 | TRBV4-1 | ASSQESSVNEQF
TRBJ1-2 | TRBV9 | ASSPAGRGQGVNYGYT
TRBJ2-5 | TRBV7-6 | ASSERTGEGDRTQY
TRBJ2-5 | TRBV5-6 | ASSFGGGQETQY
TRBJ2-5 | TRBV30 | AYGSQETQY
TRBJ2-5 | TRBV25-1 | ASGGTGGLRETQY
TRBJ2-7 | TRBV7-2 | ASSPRPGTSGLEQY
TRBJ2-7 | TRBV30 | AWTRASATHEQY
TRBJ2-5 | TRBV7-3 | ASSSPGLAGGETQY
TRBJ2-1 | TRBV30 | AWTEEAVSYNEQF
TRBJ2-1 | TRBV5-1 | ASRGGENEQF
TRBJ2-3 | TRBV29-1 | SLKGAFTDTQY
TRBJ2-2 | TRBV9 | ASSVEGGGTGELF
TRBJ1-2 | TRBV7-9 | ASSPDWGYGYT
TRBJ2-7 | TRBV14 | ASSPDLRTALYEQY
TRBJ1-2 | TRBV2 | ASSGGLGGRNYGYT
TRBJ1-1 | TRBV7-2 | ASSQYRTGTEAF
TRBJ1-2 | TRBV28 | ASSTGGLYYGYT
TRBJ2-1 | TRBV27 | ASRKDSSSYNEQF
TRBJ1-2 | TRBV28 | ASSSTGDYGYT
TRBJ2-5 | TRBV7-2 | ASSEAWETQY
TRBJ1-5 | TRBV5-8 | ASSLRGIQPQH
TRBJ2-6 | TRBV11-2 | ASRTMRGPLSGANVLT
TRBJ1-2 | TRBV27 | ASSLAGGANYGYT
TRBJ2-5 | TRBV5-1 | ASSLEGASWETQY
TRBJ2-7 | TRBV27 | ASSHGTGFYEQY
TRBJ2-6 | TRBV27 | ASSFRAGANVLT
TRBJ2-7 | TRBV15 | ATSRGLANSYEQY
TRBJ1-2 | TRBV6-5 | ASSYRQGTGYT
TRBJ1-2 | TRBV7-2 | ASSLGETGAYGYT
TRBJ2-3 | TRBV2 | ASSESGTPQDTQY
TRBJ2-3 | TRBV7-3 | ASSPRPSGYTDTQY
TRBJ2-3 | TRBV7-3 | ASSSGTNTDTQY
TRBJ2-2 | TRBV18 | ASSPSTANTGELF
TRBJ1-2 | TRBV5-8 | ASSFSRYGYT
TRBJ1-1 | TRBV18 | ASSPPDRVRTEAF
TRBJ2-2 | TRBV5-1 | ASSLAVAGELF